The sequence of this T cell receptor beta chain was determined in a study of vaccination effects on CD4 cells after COVID-19. On this clone itself: Its antigen is not identified.

Overall study results and limits: Early timepoints after infection were absent, and convalescent patients were few in the study.

Culture lasted around eleven days before CD4+ T cell isolation. All study participants received two doses of BNT162b2 or mRNA-1273 vaccine. Testing of the vaccine recipients showed negative nucleocapsid antibodies and no prior SARS-CoV-2 infection. The authors exchanged half the medium for IL-2 medium on days 3 and 7. From germline, CDR1 is GTSNPN and CDR2 SVGIG (reference sequence). There are 12 residues in the CDR3. V was cut by 3 bases and J by 4 bases, with 9 bases left in between. Sequenced by immunoSEQ multiplex PCR; TCRdb stores in-frame clones only, minus some. Here the sample spans approximately 47,000 clones, just over 70% being singletons.

The V gene is TRBV30, the J gene TRBJ1-1; TRBD1 might be the D (5 bases). Material: CD4+ T cells from PBMCs cultured without peptide, obtained after COVID-19 vaccination. The receptor's source is a human donor who received a COVID-19 vaccine. The CDR3 loop is CAWRRGSTEAFF. CDR3 sequence (DNA): TGTGCCTGGAGGAGGGGATCCACTGAAGCTTTCTTT.